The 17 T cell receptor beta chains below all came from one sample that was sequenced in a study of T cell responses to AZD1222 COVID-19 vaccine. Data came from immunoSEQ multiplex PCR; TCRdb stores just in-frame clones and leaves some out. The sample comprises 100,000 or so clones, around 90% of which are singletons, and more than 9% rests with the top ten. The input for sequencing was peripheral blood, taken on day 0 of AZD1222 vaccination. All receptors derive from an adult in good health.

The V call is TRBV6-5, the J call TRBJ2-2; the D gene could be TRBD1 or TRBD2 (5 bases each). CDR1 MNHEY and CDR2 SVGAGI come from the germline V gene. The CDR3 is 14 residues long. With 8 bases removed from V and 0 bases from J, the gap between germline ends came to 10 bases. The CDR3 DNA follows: TGTGCCAGCGGCAGGGAGACGAACACCGGGGAGCTGTTTTTT. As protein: CASGRETNTGELFF.

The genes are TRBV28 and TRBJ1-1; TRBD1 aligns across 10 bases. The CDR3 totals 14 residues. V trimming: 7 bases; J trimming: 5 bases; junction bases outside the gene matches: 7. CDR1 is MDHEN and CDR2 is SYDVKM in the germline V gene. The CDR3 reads CASTRQGAKTEAFF. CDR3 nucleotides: TGTGCCAGCACCCGACAGGGGGCGAAGACTGAAGCTTTCTTT.

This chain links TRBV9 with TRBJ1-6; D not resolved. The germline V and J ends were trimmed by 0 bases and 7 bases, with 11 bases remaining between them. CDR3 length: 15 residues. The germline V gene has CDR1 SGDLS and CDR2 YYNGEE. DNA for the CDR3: TGTGCCAGCAGCGTAGGATTGGGAGGCAATTCACCCCTCCACTTT. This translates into CASSVGLGGNSPLHF. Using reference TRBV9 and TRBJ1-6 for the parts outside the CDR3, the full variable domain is DSGVTQTPKHLITATGQRVTLRCSPRSGDLSVYWYQQSLDQGLQFLIQYYNGEERAKGNILERFSAQQFPDLHSELNLSSLELGDSALYFCASSVGLGGNSPLHFGNGTRLTVT.

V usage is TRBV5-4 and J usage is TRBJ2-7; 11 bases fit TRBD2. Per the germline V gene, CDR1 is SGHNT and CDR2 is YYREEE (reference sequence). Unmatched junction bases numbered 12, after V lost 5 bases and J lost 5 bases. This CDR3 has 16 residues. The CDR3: CASSLAGGPGGDEQYF. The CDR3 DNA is TGTGCCAGCAGTTTAGCGGGAGGGCCCGGAGGGGACGAGCAGTACTTC.

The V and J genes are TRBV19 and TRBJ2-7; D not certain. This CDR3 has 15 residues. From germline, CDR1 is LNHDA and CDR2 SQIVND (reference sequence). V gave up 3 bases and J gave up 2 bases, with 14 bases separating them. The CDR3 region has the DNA TGTGCCAGTAGTATTGAAACGGATTGGACCTACGAGCAGTACTTC. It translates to CASSIETDWTYEQYF. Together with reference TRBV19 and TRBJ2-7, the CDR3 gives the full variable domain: DGGITQSPKYLFRKEGQNVTLSCEQNLNHDAMYWYRQDPGQGLRLIYYSQIVNDFQKGDIAEGYSVSREKKESFPLTVTSAQKNPTAFYLCASSIETDWTYEQYFGPGTRLTVT.

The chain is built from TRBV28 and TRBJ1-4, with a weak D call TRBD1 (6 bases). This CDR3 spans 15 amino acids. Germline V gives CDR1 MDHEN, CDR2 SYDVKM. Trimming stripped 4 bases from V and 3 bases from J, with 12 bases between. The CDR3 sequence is CASSSYREANEKLFF. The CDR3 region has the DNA TGTGCCAGCAGTTCATACAGGGAGGCTAATGAAAAACTGTTTTTT.

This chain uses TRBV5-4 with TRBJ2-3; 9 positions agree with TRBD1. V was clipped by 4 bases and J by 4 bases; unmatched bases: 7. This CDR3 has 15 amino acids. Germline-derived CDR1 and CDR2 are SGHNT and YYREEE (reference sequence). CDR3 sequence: CASSPKQGASDTQYF. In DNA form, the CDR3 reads TGTGCCAGCAGCCCCAAACAGGGGGCATCAGATACGCAGTATTTT.

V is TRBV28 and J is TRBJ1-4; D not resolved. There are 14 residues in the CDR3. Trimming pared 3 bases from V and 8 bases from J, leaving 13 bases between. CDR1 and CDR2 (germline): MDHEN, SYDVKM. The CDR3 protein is CASSLPAGGEKLFF. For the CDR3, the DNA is TGTGCCAGCAGTTTGCCTGCAGGTGGGGAAAAACTGTTTTTT.

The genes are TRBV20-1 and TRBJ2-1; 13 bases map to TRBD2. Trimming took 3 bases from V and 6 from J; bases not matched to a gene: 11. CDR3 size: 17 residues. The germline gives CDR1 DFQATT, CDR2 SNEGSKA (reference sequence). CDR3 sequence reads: CSASGLAGEIFVNEQFF. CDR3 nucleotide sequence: TGCAGTGCTAGTGGACTAGCGGGAGAAATTTTCGTCAATGAGCAGTTCTTC.

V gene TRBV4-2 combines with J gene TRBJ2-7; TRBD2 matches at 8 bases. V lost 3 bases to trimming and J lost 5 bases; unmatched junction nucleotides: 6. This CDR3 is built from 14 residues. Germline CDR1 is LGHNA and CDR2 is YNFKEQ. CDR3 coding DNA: TGTGCCAGCAGCCAGAGCGGGAGTAACAACGAGCAGTACTTC. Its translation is CASSQSGSNNEQYF.

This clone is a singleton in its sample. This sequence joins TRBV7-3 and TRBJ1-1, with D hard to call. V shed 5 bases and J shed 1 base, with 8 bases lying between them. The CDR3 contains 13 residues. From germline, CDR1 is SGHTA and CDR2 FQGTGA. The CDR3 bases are TGTGCCAGCAGCCCGGGCCCGAACACTGAAGCTTTCTTT. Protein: CASSPGPNTEAFF. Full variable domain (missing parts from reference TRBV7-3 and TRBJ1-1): GAGVSQTPSNKVTEKGKYVELRCDPISGHTALYWYRQSLGQGPEFLIYFQGTGAADDSGLPNDRFFAVRPEGSVSTLKIQRTERGDSAVYLCASSPGPNTEAFFGQGTRLTVV.

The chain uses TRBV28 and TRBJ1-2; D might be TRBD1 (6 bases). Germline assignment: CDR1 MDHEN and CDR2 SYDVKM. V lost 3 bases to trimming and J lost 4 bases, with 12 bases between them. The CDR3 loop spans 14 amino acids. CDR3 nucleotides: TGTGCCAGCAGTTTGGCGGGGGCCGCCTATGGCTACACCTTC. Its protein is CASSLAGAAYGYTF.

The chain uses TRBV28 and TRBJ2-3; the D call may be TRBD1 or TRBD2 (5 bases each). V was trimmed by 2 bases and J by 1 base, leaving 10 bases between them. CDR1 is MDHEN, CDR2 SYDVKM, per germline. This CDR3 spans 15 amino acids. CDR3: CASSLEGSGTDTQYF. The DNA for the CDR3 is TGTGCCAGCAGTTTAGAGGGGTCGGGCACAGATACGCAGTATTTT.

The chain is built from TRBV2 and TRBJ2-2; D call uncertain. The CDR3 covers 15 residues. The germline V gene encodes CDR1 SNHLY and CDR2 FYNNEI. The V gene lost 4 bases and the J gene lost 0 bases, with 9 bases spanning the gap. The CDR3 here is CASSVGRANTGELFF. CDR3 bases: TGTGCCAGCAGTGTTGGTAGGGCGAACACCGGGGAGCTGTTTTTT.

The CDR3 spells CASSHSGRAENEQFF. CDR3 in DNA: TGTGCCAGCAGCCATAGCGGGAGGGCCGAAAATGAGCAGTTCTTC. This chain joins TRBV3-1 (or the pseudogene TRBV3-2) and TRBJ2-1; 11 bases match TRBD2. CDR1 LGHDT and CDR2 YNNKEL come from the germline V gene (reference sequence). The J segment lost 7 bases and the V segment lost 3 bases, leaving 5 bases of the junction unmatched. This CDR3 has 15 residues.

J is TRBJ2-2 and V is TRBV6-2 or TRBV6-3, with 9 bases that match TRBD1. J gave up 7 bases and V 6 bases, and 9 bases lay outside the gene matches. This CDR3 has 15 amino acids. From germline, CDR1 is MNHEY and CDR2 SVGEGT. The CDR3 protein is CASSSTGGLIGELFF. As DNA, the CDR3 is TGTGCCAGCAGCTCGACAGGGGGATTAATCGGGGAGCTGTTTTTT.

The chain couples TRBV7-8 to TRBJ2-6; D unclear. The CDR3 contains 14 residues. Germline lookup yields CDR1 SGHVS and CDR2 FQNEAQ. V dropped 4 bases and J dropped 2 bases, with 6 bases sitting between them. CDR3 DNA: TGTGCCAGCAGCTCACAACCTGGGGCCAACGTCCTGACTTTC. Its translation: CASSSQPGANVLTF.